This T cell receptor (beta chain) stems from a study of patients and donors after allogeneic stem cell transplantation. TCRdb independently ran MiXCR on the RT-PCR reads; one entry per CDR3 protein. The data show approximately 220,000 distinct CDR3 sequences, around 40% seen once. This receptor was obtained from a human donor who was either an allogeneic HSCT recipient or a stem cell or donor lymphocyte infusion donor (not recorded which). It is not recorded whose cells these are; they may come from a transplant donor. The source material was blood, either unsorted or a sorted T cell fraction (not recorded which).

Written as DNA, the CDR3 is TGTGCCAGCAGCCAATCCCCGGGTTCCGGGGAGACCCAGTACTTC. As protein: CASSQSPGSGETQYF. The V gene is TRBV12-3 or TRBV12-4, the J gene TRBJ2-5; D is unclear. Trimming removed 6 bases from V and 5 bases from J, with 19 bases in between. The length of the CDR3 is 15 residues.